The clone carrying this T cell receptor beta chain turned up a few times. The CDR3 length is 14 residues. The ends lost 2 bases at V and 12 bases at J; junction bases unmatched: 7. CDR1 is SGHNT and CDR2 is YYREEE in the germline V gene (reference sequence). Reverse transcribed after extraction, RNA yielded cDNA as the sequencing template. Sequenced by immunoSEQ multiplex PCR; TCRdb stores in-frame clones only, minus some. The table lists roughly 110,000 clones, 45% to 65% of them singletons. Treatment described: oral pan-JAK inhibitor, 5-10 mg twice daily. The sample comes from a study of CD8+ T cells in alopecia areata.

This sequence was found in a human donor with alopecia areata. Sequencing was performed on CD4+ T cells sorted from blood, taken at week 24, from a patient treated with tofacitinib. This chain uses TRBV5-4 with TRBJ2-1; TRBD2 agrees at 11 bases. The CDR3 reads CASSFSGGAEVQFF. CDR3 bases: TGTGCCAGCAGCTTTAGCGGGGGGGCGGAAGTGCAGTTCTTC.